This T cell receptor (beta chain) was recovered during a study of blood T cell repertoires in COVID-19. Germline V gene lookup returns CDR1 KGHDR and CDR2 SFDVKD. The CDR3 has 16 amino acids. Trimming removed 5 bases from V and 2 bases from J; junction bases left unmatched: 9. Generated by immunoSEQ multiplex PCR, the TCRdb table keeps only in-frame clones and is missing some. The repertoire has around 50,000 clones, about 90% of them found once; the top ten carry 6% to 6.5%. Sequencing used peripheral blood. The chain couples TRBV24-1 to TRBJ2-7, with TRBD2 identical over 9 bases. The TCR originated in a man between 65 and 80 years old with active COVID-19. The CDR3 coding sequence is TGTGCCACCAGTGGGGCTAGCGGGGTTGACGCCTACGAGCAGTACTTC. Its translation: CATSGASGVDAYEQYF.